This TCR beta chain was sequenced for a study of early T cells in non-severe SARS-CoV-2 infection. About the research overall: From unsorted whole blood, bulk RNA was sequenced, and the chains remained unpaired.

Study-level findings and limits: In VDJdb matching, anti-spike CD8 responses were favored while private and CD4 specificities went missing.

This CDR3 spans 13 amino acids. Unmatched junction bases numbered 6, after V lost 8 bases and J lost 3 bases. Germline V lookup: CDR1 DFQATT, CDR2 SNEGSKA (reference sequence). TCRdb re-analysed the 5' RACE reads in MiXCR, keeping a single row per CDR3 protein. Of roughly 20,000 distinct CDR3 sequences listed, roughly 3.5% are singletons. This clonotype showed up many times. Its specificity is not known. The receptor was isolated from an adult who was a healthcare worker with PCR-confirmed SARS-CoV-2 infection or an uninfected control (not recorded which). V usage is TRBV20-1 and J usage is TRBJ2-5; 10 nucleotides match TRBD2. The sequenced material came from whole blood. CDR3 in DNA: TGCAGTCCCATTAGCGGGGGGAAAGAGACCCAGTACTTC. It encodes CSPISGGKETQYF.